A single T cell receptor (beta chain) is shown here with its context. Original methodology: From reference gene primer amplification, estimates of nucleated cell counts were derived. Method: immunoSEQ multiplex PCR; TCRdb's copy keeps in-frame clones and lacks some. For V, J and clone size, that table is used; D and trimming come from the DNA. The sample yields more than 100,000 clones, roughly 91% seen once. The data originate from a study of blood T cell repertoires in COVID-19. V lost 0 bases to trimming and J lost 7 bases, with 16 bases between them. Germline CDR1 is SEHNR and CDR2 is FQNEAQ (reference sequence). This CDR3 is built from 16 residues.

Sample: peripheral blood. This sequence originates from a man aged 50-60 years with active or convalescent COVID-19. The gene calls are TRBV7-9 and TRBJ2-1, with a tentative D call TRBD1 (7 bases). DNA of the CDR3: TGTGCCAGCAGCTTAGCGGGCACCCCAGGGGGGAATGAGCAGTTCTTC. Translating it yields CASSLAGTPGGNEQFF.